This record looks at one TCR beta chain sequence and its context. Its target is unknown. Each TCR beta cDNA library carried unique molecular identifiers. TCRdb reanalysed the PCR reads using MiXCR and keeps one entry per CDR3 protein. The data show 740,000 or so distinct CDR3 sequences, with around 50% seen just once and about 4.8% held by the top ten. CDR1 is DFQATT and CDR2 is SNEGSKA in the germline V gene (reference sequence). CDR3 length: 14 residues. V gave up 3 bases and J gave up 2 bases, with 13 bases separating them. This record comes from a study of post-analysis software for immune sequencing data. The overall study: Courses of disease covered relapsing-remitting, secondary progressive and progressive-relapsing multiple sclerosis.

Study results and caveats: By F measure, strong co-clustering occurred among samples prepared in the same batch. Controls had significantly higher normalized Chao1 diversity than multiple sclerosis patients. With TRBV5-6, TRBV5-1 and TRBV20-1 included, 4 to 6 TRBV segments were more frequent in patients than in controls.

The sample was blood. This clonotype was obtained from a girl aged 5-17 years with multiple sclerosis. This chain connects TRBV20-1 to TRBJ2-5; D may be TRBD1 (6 bases). The CDR3, as DNA: TGCAGTGCTAGCCCCGGGACACTACAAGAGACCCAGTACTTC. It codes for CSASPGTLQETQYF.